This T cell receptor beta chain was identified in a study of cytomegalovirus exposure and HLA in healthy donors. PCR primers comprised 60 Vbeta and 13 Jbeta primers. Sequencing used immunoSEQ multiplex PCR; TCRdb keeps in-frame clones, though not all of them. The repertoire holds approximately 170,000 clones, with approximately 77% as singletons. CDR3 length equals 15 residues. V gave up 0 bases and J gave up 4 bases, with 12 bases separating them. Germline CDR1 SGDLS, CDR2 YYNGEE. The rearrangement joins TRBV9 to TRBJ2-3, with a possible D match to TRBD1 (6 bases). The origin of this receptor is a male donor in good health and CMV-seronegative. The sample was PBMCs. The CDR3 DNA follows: TGTGCCAGCAGCGTAGGGCCAGGGGCCCCAGATACGCAGTATTTT. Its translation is CASSVGPGAPDTQYF.